This T cell receptor (beta chain) is drawn from a study of T-cell memory formation after mild COVID-19 listed by TCRdb under 2021. Study-wide context: TCR sequence clusters from the two donors were found to be largely donor specific. The cohort was made up of two young adult volunteers, one female and one male, who were previously healthy. In two donors, T-cell clones that expanded and contracted after mild COVID-19 were followed by sequencing TCRalpha and TCRbeta repertoires longitudinally. What the authors observed across the whole study: Balanced CD4/CD8 phenotypes were observed for clones contracting from day 15 to 85, whereas a bias towards CD4+ was observed for a second wave of clones expanding from day 15 to 37. Some responding clones were found in pre-infection memory, which suggests that pre-existing cross-reactive memory T cells took part in the SARS-CoV-2 response. SARS-CoV-2 specificity of the second-wave clones peaking on day 37 was not confirmed. The study covered only a couple of mild cases, and larger cohorts including severe cases with pre-infection samples were considered necessary. Contracting CD4+ clones turned up mainly in the CM and EM memory subsets, whereas EMRA was where CD8+ clones were enriched.

V is pared back by 1 base and J by 5 bases, with 8 bases lying between the germline termini. Measured from the cysteine to the phenylalanine, the CDR3 is 14 residues long. The retained sequence is limited to the CDR3, 42 bases, with the frame set at the first base. The germline V gene gives CDR1 as MNHNS and CDR2 as SASEGT. Sequencing relied on an Illumina NovaSeq 6000. TCRalpha and TCRbeta cDNA libraries were constructed by 5'RACE with constant-segment primers, with sample barcodes and unique molecular identifiers being introduced. Trizol reagent was used to extract RNA from every sample. The libraries were amplified in two PCR steps, and the second step added a second sample barcode and Illumina TruSeq adapters. The libraries were sequenced on an Illumina NovaSeq using 2 x 150 bp paired-end reads. The authors' analysis ran thus. The reads were demultiplexed and collapsed into UMI-guided consensus sequences using migec v1.2.7. Using mixcr v2.1.11, UMI consensuses were aligned to TRA and TRB V and J templates and then assembled into clonotypes. Clonotypes were classified as expanded or contracted when called significant by both edgeR and NoisET, with noise models trained on biological replicates. For edgeR calls, a false discovery rate-adjusted p below 0.01 and a log2 fold-change threshold of 1 were applied. PCA with hierarchical clustering of max-normalized trajectories of the 1000 most abundant clonotypes was used as exploratory dynamics analysis. Separately sequenced CD4+ and CD8+ repertoires were used to assign the CD4 or CD8 phenotype of responding clones. Through fastp at Q25 and MiXCR, TCRdb rebuilt clones from the public reads, retaining in-frame beta chains. Rows with a matching CDR3 protein are joined into one entry that keeps the most common DNA and genes. V and J calls and clone size were set by TCRdb, not the authors. The sample contains some 43,000 distinct CDR3 sequences, 5.5% to 7% of them found a single time. Of the sample, under 0.95% is held by the ten largest clones.

Ficoll-Paque density gradient centrifugation was the method used to isolate PBMCs. As concerns this clonotype: The antigen it recognizes is unknown. Base quality data are lacking; no much larger clone is found one base away.

The sequenced sample consisted of PBMCs or a T cell subset sorted from them (not recorded which). The chain is made from TRBV6-1 and TRBJ1-4, and TRBD1 may be the D gene, going by 6 matching bases. This sequence was found in an adult who had mild COVID-19 (a few samples of this study predate the infection). The sample titles of this study are shuffled in the database, so cell type and time point are left out. Here is the DNA: TGTGCCAGCAGTGAAGGGGGGGGCAATGAAAAACTGTTTTTT. Translation gives CASSEGGGNEKLFF.